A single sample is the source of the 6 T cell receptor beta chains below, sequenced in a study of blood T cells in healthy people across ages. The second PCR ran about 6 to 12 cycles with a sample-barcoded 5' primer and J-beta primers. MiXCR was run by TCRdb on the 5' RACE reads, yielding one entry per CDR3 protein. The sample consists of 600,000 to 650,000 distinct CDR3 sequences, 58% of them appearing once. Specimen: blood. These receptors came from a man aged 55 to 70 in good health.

CDR3 in DNA: TGTGCCAGCAGCGTAGGTCCGGGGGCGGCGGAGACCCAGTACTTC. Its translation: CASSVGPGAAETQYF. The V gene is TRBV9, the J gene TRBJ2-5; D may correspond to TRBD1 or TRBD2 (6 bases each). Trimming removed 0 bases at V and 5 bases at J, with 14 bases between. The germline V gene has CDR1 SGDLS and CDR2 YYNGEE. The length of the CDR3 is 15 residues.

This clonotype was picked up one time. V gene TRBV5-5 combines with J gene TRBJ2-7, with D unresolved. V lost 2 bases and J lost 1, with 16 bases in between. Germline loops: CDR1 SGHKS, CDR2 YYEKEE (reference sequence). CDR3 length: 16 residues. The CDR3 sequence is CASSFGSLVDSYEQYF. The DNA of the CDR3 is TGTGCCAGCAGCTTCGGGTCCTTGGTCGATTCCTACGAGCAGTACTTC.

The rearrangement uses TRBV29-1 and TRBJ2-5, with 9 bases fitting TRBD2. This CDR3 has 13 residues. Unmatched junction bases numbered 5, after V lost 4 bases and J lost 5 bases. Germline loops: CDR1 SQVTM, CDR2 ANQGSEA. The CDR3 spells CSVGGGARETQYF. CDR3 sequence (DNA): TGCAGCGTTGGCGGGGGGGCCCGGGAGACCCAGTACTTC. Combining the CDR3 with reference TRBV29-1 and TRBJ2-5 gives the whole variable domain SAVISQKPSRDICQRGTSLTIQCQVDSQVTMMFWYRQQPGQSLTLIATANQGSEATYESGFVIDKFPISRPNLTFSTLTVSNMSPEDSSIYLCSVGGGARETQYFGPGTRLLVL.

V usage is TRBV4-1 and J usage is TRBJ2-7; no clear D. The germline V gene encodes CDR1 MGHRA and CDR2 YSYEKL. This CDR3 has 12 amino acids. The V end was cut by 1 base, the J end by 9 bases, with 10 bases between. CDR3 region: CASSQVGSRQYF. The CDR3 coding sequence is TGCGCCAGCAGCCAAGTGGGTTCTCGGCAGTACTTC.

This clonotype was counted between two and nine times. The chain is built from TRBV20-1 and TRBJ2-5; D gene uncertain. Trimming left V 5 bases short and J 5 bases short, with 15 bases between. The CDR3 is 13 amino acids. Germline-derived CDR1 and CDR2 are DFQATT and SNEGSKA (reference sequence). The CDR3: CSAALLGRETQYF. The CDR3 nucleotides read TGCAGTGCTGCCCTTCTTGGCAGGGAGACCCAGTACTTC.

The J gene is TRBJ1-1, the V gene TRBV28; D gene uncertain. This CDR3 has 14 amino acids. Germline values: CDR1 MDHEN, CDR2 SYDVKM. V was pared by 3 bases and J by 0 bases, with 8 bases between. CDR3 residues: CASSFAGVNTEAFF. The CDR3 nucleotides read TGTGCCAGCAGTTTTGCAGGAGTGAACACTGAAGCTTTCTTT.